This T cell receptor beta chain appears in the sequencing data of a study of blood T cell repertoires in COVID-19. The CDR3 loop spans 13 amino acids. Germline V gene lookup returns CDR1 SGHKS and CDR2 YYEKEE (reference sequence). V lost 2 bases to trimming and J lost 7 bases; unmatched junction nucleotides: 5. The method was immunoSEQ multiplex PCR; TCRdb's version includes in-frame clones alone and lacks a portion of them. The table includes 100,000 to 120,000 clones, just over 85% detected once. This chain connects TRBV5-5 to TRBJ1-2, with TRBD1 matching over 7 bases. Material: peripheral blood. The source of this sequence is a human donor in a cohort sampled during active COVID-19. The CDR3 sequence is CASSFTGESGYTF. The DNA of the CDR3 is TGTGCCAGCAGCTTTACAGGGGAGAGTGGCTACACCTTC.